These 25 T cell receptor beta chains were all obtained from the same sample, sequenced in a study of blood T cell repertoires in COVID-19. Sequenced by immunoSEQ multiplex PCR; TCRdb stores in-frame clones only, minus some. Among roughly 200,000 clones listed, 80% to 90% were seen once. The sample comprised peripheral blood. All receptors derive from a woman aged 70 to 79 with active or convalescent COVID-19.

This clone has only one observation. CDR3 in amino acids: CASSQTRTSGRASEQFF. For the CDR3, the DNA is TGTGCCAGCAGCCAGACCAGGACTAGCGGGAGGGCTAGTGAGCAGTTCTTC. The V gene is TRBV3-1 (or the pseudogene TRBV3-2), the J gene TRBJ2-1; 15 nucleotides agree with TRBD2. The V gene end was trimmed by 3 bases and the J gene end by 9 bases; junction bases not matched to a gene: 9. The CDR3 length is 17 residues. Germline V CDR1 and CDR2: LGHDT, YNNKEL (reference sequence).

The chain employs TRBV18 and TRBJ1-3, with D perhaps TRBD1 (6 bases). Germline V gene data show CDR1 as KGHSH and CDR2 as LQKENI. The CDR3 is made up of 17 amino acids. Trimming removed 3 bases from V and 2 bases from J, with 17 bases in between. CDR3 amino acids: CASSPFPGAGAGNTIYF. The DNA of the CDR3 is TGTGCCAGCTCACCTTTCCCCGGGGCAGGGGCTGGAAACACCATATATTTT.

This clone was recorded a few times. The sample holds other DNA sequences that translate to the same CDR3. The chain uses TRBV6-5 and TRBJ2-3; 8 nucleotides align to TRBD2. Germline V gene data show CDR1 as MNHEY and CDR2 as SVGAGI. The CDR3 consists of 15 residues. V was pared by 6 bases and J by 2 bases, with 7 bases of the junction left unmatched. In DNA, the CDR3 is TGTGCCAGCAGCTATAGCGGGACCAACACAGATACGCAGTATTTT. Translating gives CASSYSGTNTDTQYF.

This chain uses TRBV4-1 with TRBJ1-5; a possible D gene is TRBD1 (5 bases). Germline V lookup: CDR1 MGHRA, CDR2 YSYEKL. This CDR3 is 13 amino acids long. The ends were cut back, 1 base at V and 7 bases at J, with 8 bases in the middle. The CDR3 loop reads CASSQVGEQPQHF. The CDR3 region has the DNA TGCGCCAGCAGCCAAGTAGGGGAACAGCCCCAGCATTTT.

The rearrangement joins TRBV19 to TRBJ2-1; TRBD2 matches 12 bases. CDR3 size: 17 residues. Germline V gives CDR1 LNHDA, CDR2 SQIVND (reference sequence). J lost 1 base, V lost 7 bases, and 8 bases had no gene match. CDR3 DNA sequence: TGTGCCAGTATTGGACTAGCGGGACCCCGGTCCTACAATGAGCAGTTCTTC. It encodes CASIGLAGPRSYNEQFF.

V gene TRBV12-3 or TRBV12-4 combines with J gene TRBJ1-2; D is undetermined. Trimming left V 7 bases short and J 7 bases short, with 10 bases between. CDR3 size: 11 residues. CDR3 sequence: CASIWRTGYTF. The CDR3, as DNA: TGTGCCAGCATATGGAGGACTGGCTACACCTTC.

This clone was recorded once. Other DNA sequences in the sample encode the same CDR3. The chain has TRBV3-1 (or the pseudogene TRBV3-2) and TRBJ1-1; TRBD1 is a possible D gene (6 bases). The CDR3 loop spans 13 amino acids. The V and J ends lost 4 bases and 4 bases respectively, with 10 bases between them. The germline V gene encodes CDR1 LGHDT and CDR2 YNNKEL (reference sequence). This chain's CDR3 is CASSLRGGTEAFF. The CDR3 nucleotides are TGTGCCAGCAGCCTCAGGGGCGGCACTGAAGCTTTCTTT.

This chain uses TRBV29-1 with TRBJ2-2; D is uncertain. Trimming shortened V by 2 bases and J by 1 base, and 8 bases separated the two germline ends. The CDR3 is made up of 14 amino acids. CDR1 SQVTM and CDR2 ANQGSEA come from the germline V gene. The CDR3 DNA reads TGCAGCGTTGAAAACCCACTGAACACCGGGGAGCTGTTTTTT. This sequence encodes CSVENPLNTGELFF.

The chain joins TRBV19 to TRBJ1-5; TRBD1 matches 11 bases. CDR3 size: 17 residues. Germline-derived CDR1 and CDR2 are LNHDA and SQIVND (reference sequence). Trimming took 3 bases from V and 0 from J; bases not matched to a gene: 4. The chain's CDR3 is CASSMGDRGVSNQPQHF. The CDR3 coding sequence is TGTGCCAGTAGTATGGGGGACAGGGGGGTTAGCAATCAGCCCCAGCATTTT.

This sequence joins TRBV28 and TRBJ1-5; 11 bases agree with TRBD1. This CDR3 has 17 amino acids. V trimming: 4 bases; J trimming: 1 base; junction bases outside the gene matches: 6. CDR1 is MDHEN, CDR2 SYDVKM, per germline. The CDR3 DNA is TGTGCCAGCAGTTGGGGGACAGGGGGGTGGAGCAATCAGCCCCAGCATTTT. Translated, it gives CASSWGTGGWSNQPQHF. Filled out from reference TRBV28 and TRBJ1-5, the complete variable domain reads DVKVTQSSRYLVKRTGEKVFLECVQDMDHENMFWYRQDPGLGLRLIYFSYDVKMKEKGDIPEGYSVSREKKERFSLILESASTNQTSMYLCASSWGTGGWSNQPQHFGDGTRLSIL.

Note on this clone: The junction does not match germline at one end; this may be a read error. This chain joins TRBV19 and TRBJ2-4; weak D call: TRBD2 (5 bases). This CDR3 has 14 amino acids. CDR1 and CDR2 (germline): LNHDA, SQIVND (reference sequence). Here the CDR3 DNA reads TGTGCCAGTGGTATCCGAGGGACCAAAAACATTCAGTACTTC. It encodes CASGIRGTKNIQYF.

J is TRBJ1-4 and V is TRBV3-1 (or the pseudogene TRBV3-2); D is unresolved. V lost 0 bases to trimming and J lost 7 bases, with 12 bases between them. The length of the CDR3 is 15 residues. CDR1 is LGHDT, CDR2 YNNKEL, per germline (reference sequence). The CDR3 bases are TGTGCCAGCAGCCAAGAAAGCGACGACCTTGAAAAACTGTTTTTT. Encoded protein: CASSQESDDLEKLFF.

The chain joins TRBV5-1 to TRBJ1-1, with 9 bases identical to TRBD1. V lost 5 bases, J lost 3 bases, and 2 bases stayed unmatched. CDR1 and CDR2 (germline): SGHRS, YFSETQ. The CDR3 has 13 residues. This chain's CDR3 is CASRWDRDTEAFF. CDR3 coding DNA: TGCGCCAGCAGGTGGGACAGGGACACTGAAGCTTTCTTT.

The gene calls are TRBV27 and TRBJ2-1; 10 bases are shared with TRBD2. The trim removed 0 bases at V and 9 bases at J, leaving 20 bases unmatched. The CDR3 runs to 20 residues. Germline CDR1 and CDR2: MNHEY and SMNVEV (reference sequence). The CDR3 DNA reads as TGTGCCAGCAGTTTATCACCCCCGACGGGGGGAACTAGCGGGGCAGTTGAGCAGTTCTTC. Translation: CASSLSPPTGGTSGAVEQFF.

As to this clone: The germline gene is not matched at one end of the junction; a read error may be the cause. Written as DNA, the CDR3 is TGTGCCAGCAGCCCCCAGTGGGGGGGGTCCATGTTC. Translation: CASSPQWGGSMF. This chain links TRBV28 with TRBJ2-7, with 7 bases fitting TRBD2. Germline V gene lookup returns CDR1 MDHEN and CDR2 SYDVKM. The length of the CDR3 is 12 residues. Based on the CDR3 plus reference TRBV28 and TRBJ2-7, the full variable domain is DVKVTQSSRYLVKRTGEKVFLECVQDMDHENMFWYRQDPGLGLRLIYFSYDVKMKEKGDIPEGYSVSREKKERFSLILESASTNQTSMYLCASSPQWGGSMFGPGTRLTVT.

In this sample, this clone turned up once. The genes are TRBV27 and TRBJ1-1; a weak D match, TRBD1 (5 bases). The CDR3 loop spans 15 amino acids. CDR1 is MNHEY and CDR2 is SMNVEV in the germline V gene (reference sequence). Trimming stripped 0 bases from V and 4 bases from J, with 12 bases between. The DNA for the CDR3 is TGTGCCAGCAGTTTATCGCCAGGGTTCGGCACTGAAGCTTTCTTT. The encoded protein is CASSLSPGFGTEAFF.

The rearrangement joins TRBV6-5 to TRBJ1-4; TRBD1 might be the D (5 bases). The CDR3 spans 13 residues. V dropped 2 bases and J dropped 7 bases, with 8 bases sitting between them. Germline V gene sequence: CDR1 MNHEY, CDR2 SVGAGI. CDR3 sequence (DNA): TGTGCCAGCAGTTACGGCGGGGGTGAAAAACTGTTTTTT. Encoded protein: CASSYGGGEKLFF.

The chain links TRBV28 to TRBJ2-4, with 9 bases lining up with TRBD2. V lost 2 bases and J lost 5; bases outside the gene matches: 4. The CDR3 is made up of 15 amino acids. In germline, CDR1 is MDHEN, CDR2 SYDVKM. This chain's CDR3 is CASSLVAGAQNIQYF. In nucleotides, the CDR3 is TGTGCCAGCAGTTTAGTAGCGGGGGCCCAAAACATTCAGTACTTC.

The genes are TRBV6-5 and TRBJ1-1; 8 bases fit TRBD1. Germline values: CDR1 MNHEY, CDR2 SVGAGI. This CDR3 has 12 amino acids. The trim removed 5 bases at V and 6 bases at J, leaving 2 bases unmatched. In DNA, the CDR3 is TGTGCCAGCAGTCTGACAGGGGCTGAAGCTTTCTTT. Its translation: CASSLTGAEAFF.

The V and J genes are TRBV9 and TRBJ2-7; 7 bases align to TRBD1. Germline assignment: CDR1 SGDLS and CDR2 YYNGEE. The CDR3 sequence is 16 residues long. Trimming removed 3 bases from V and 5 bases from J; junction bases left unmatched: 14. CDR3 sequence (DNA): TGTGCCAGCAGCGCAGTGCCCGGGACAGATATAAACGAGCAGTACTTC. Translation gives CASSAVPGTDINEQYF. The entire variable domain, with the rest obtained from reference TRBV9 and TRBJ2-7, is as follows: DSGVTQTPKHLITATGQRVTLRCSPRSGDLSVYWYQQSLDQGLQFLIQYYNGEERAKGNILERFSAQQFPDLHSELNLSSLELGDSALYFCASSAVPGTDINEQYFGPGTRLTVT.

The chain couples TRBV7-8 to TRBJ2-7; 12 bases line up with TRBD2. Per germline, CDR1 SGHVS and CDR2 FQNEAQ. The CDR3 extends over 18 amino acids. The V gene end was trimmed by 0 bases and the J gene end by 4 bases; junction bases not matched to a gene: 10. The CDR3 here is CASSLALTSGSEVYEQYF. The CDR3 nucleotides are TGTGCCAGCAGCTTAGCCCTGACTAGCGGGAGCGAAGTTTACGAGCAGTACTTC.

V gene TRBV7-6 combines with J gene TRBJ2-5; 8 bases line up with TRBD1. With V trimmed by 0 bases and J by 5 bases, 5 bases remained unmatched. There are 15 residues in the CDR3. Per germline, CDR1 SGHVS and CDR2 FNYEAQ. CDR3 DNA sequence: TGTGCCAGCAGCTTAGCGGCAGGGGGCGAGGAGACCCAGTACTTC. Its translation: CASSLAAGGEETQYF.

The chain couples TRBV11-2 to TRBJ2-1; the D gene is possibly TRBD2 (6 bases). This CDR3 contains 14 residues. Germline V CDR1 and CDR2: SGHAT, FQNNGV. V was pared by 7 bases and J by 0 bases, with 10 bases between. CDR3 sequence (DNA): TGTGCCAGCAAAACGACTAGCTCCTACAATGAGCAGTTCTTC. Translated, it gives CASKTTSSYNEQFF.

The V gene is TRBV2, the J gene TRBJ2-1; 10 nucleotides agree with TRBD2. The CDR3 contains 14 residues. Germline CDR1 SNHLY, CDR2 FYNNEI. The V segment lost 7 bases and the J segment 6 bases; nucleotides outside the gene matches: 6. CDR3 sequence (DNA): TGTGCCAGCAATGGACTAGCGGCCTTCAATGAGCAGTTCTTC. Amino acids: CASNGLAAFNEQFF.

The sample holds a few counts of this clone. This chain joins TRBV29-1 and TRBJ2-5; 7 positions agree with TRBD1. The CDR3 is 16 residues long. V shed 6 bases and J 4 bases; nucleotides not matched to a gene: 17. Germline CDR1 reads SQVTM; CDR2 reads ANQGSEA. This CDR3 is CSVLSLGTGDAETQYF. The CDR3 DNA reads TGCAGCGTCCTGAGTCTCGGCACAGGGGACGCAGAGACCCAGTACTTC. The entire variable domain, with the rest obtained from reference TRBV29-1 and TRBJ2-5, is as follows: SAVISQKPSRDICQRGTSLTIQCQVDSQVTMMFWYRQQPGQSLTLIATANQGSEATYESGFVIDKFPISRPNLTFSTLTVSNMSPEDSSIYLCSVLSLGTGDAETQYFGPGTRLLVL.